These 32 T cell receptor beta chains were all obtained from the same sample, sequenced in a study of T cell responses to AZD1222 COVID-19 vaccine. The data were produced by immunoSEQ multiplex PCR, yet TCRdb's version contains in-frame clones alone and is incomplete. The profile shows about 130,000 clones, approximately 90% of them singletons. This specimen consisted of peripheral blood, obtained on day 0 of AZD1222 vaccination. Every receptor here comes from an adult in good health.

V gene TRBV19 combines with J gene TRBJ2-1; 10 nucleotides agree with TRBD2. V lost 5 bases and J lost 8; bases outside the gene matches: 9. Germline CDR1 reads LNHDA; CDR2 reads SQIVND (reference sequence). The CDR3 runs 15 residues. The CDR3 DNA follows: TGTGCCAGTAGTCCACTAGCGGGGATGAGGGATGAGCAGTTCTTC. This translates into CASSPLAGMRDEQFF.

The rearrangement joins TRBV30 to TRBJ1-5; D uncertain. Germline loops: CDR1 GTSNPN, CDR2 SVGIG (reference sequence). CDR3 length: 15 amino acids. The germline V and J ends were trimmed by 0 bases and 4 bases, with 13 bases remaining between them. The CDR3 DNA follows: TGTGCCTGGAGTGTACGAGGACTGAGAAATCAGCCCCAGCATTTT. Its protein product is CAWSVRGLRNQPQHF.

This chain joins TRBV19 and TRBJ2-5; 7 positions agree with TRBD2. V trimming: 3 bases; J trimming: 0 bases; junction bases outside the gene matches: 4. This CDR3 spans 15 amino acids. The germline CDR1 and CDR2 sequences are LNHDA and SQIVND (reference sequence). The CDR3, as DNA: TGTGCCAGTAGTATGTGGGCGGGGGACCAAGAGACCCAGTACTTC. This gives the protein CASSMWAGDQETQYF. The variable domain in full, completed from reference TRBV19 and TRBJ2-5, reads DGGITQSPKYLFRKEGQNVTLSCEQNLNHDAMYWYRQDPGQGLRLIYYSQIVNDFQKGDIAEGYSVSREKKESFPLTVTSAQKNPTAFYLCASSMWAGDQETQYFGPGTRLLVL.

The V call is TRBV10-3, the J call TRBJ2-5; D remains unclear. CDR3 length: 13 amino acids. The germline V and J ends were trimmed by 9 bases and 0 bases, with 11 bases remaining between them. Germline-derived CDR1 and CDR2 are ENHRY and SYGVKD. Here the CDR3 DNA reads TGTGCCATAGGACGGAACTACCAAGAGACCCAGTACTTC. Translation gives CAIGRNYQETQYF.

In this sample, this clone turned up once. The V and J genes are TRBV29-1 and TRBJ1-4, with D possibly TRBD1 on 6 matching bases. There are 13 residues in the CDR3. Deletions cut 5 bases from V and 5 bases from J, with 12 bases between. Germline CDR1 reads SQVTM; CDR2 reads ANQGSEA. As DNA, the CDR3 is TGCAGCGTTCTCGACAGGCTGAATGAAAAACTGTTTTTT. It specifies CSVLDRLNEKLFF.

V and J are TRBV6-2 or TRBV6-3 and TRBJ1-2, with D hard to call. The CDR3 sequence is 15 residues long. Deletions cut 2 bases from V and 8 bases from J, with 18 bases between. CDR1 and CDR2 (germline): MNHEY, SVGEGT. The CDR3 loop is CASSYGPQSLEGYTF. DNA of the CDR3: TGTGCCAGCAGTTACGGGCCCCAGTCTTTGGAGGGCTACACCTTC.

This rearrangement joins TRBV19 to TRBJ2-7; TRBD1 or TRBD2 may be the D gene (5 bases each). The germline V gene encodes CDR1 LNHDA and CDR2 SQIVND (reference sequence). Trimming left V 5 bases short and J 0 bases short, with 11 bases between. The CDR3 totals 14 residues. The CDR3 here is CASSPVGGSYEQYF. In nucleotides, the CDR3 is TGTGCCAGTAGTCCCGTTGGGGGCTCCTACGAGCAGTACTTC. The full variable domain, completed using reference TRBV19 and TRBJ2-7, is DGGITQSPKYLFRKEGQNVTLSCEQNLNHDAMYWYRQDPGQGLRLIYYSQIVNDFQKGDIAEGYSVSREKKESFPLTVTSAQKNPTAFYLCASSPVGGSYEQYFGPGTRLTVT.

As for this clone: Other nucleotide sequences in the sample specify the same CDR3. This sequence joins TRBV5-6 and TRBJ1-5; D uncertain. The CDR3 runs 14 residues. The V gene's germline CDR1 is SGHDT and CDR2 YYEEEE. Trimming removed 1 base at V and 2 bases at J, with 7 bases between. The CDR3 bases are TGTGCCAGCAGCTTGCTGGTTGGCAATCAGCCCCAGCATTTT. This translates into CASSLLVGNQPQHF.

The chain links TRBV5-1 to TRBJ2-3, with D possibly TRBD2 on 5 matching bases. There are 15 residues in the CDR3. The V and J ends lost 0 bases and 0 bases respectively, with 8 bases between them. Germline V gene sequence: CDR1 SGHRS, CDR2 YFSETQ. In DNA form, the CDR3 reads TGCGCCAGCAGCTTGGGTCGGGGAAGCACAGATACGCAGTATTTT. Encoded protein: CASSLGRGSTDTQYF.

The genes are TRBV19 and TRBJ1-4, with a weak D call TRBD1 (6 bases). The CDR3 has 14 residues. The ends were cut back, 5 bases at V and 7 bases at J, with 14 bases in the middle. The germline V gene encodes CDR1 LNHDA and CDR2 SQIVND (reference sequence). The CDR3 reads CASSGTPRGEKLFF. DNA of the CDR3: TGTGCCAGTAGTGGGACACCTCGGGGTGAAAAACTGTTTTTT.

The chain uses TRBV12-5 and TRBJ1-2; 7 nucleotides agree with TRBD1. Germline assignment: CDR1 LGHNT and CDR2 FRNRAP. This CDR3 has 15 residues. The junction had 8 bases not matched to a gene; V was cut back by 6 bases and J by 1 base. The CDR3: CASGPGQDHNYGYTF. For the CDR3, the DNA is TGTGCTAGTGGCCCAGGACAGGATCATAACTATGGCTACACCTTC.

The V gene is TRBV5-1, the J gene TRBJ1-3; no reliable D call. From germline, CDR1 is SGHRS and CDR2 YFSETQ. V lost 0 bases to trimming and J lost 4 bases, with 14 bases between them. CDR3 length: 16 residues. This CDR3 reads CASSLAGSGLGNTIYF. CDR3 in DNA: TGCGCCAGCAGCTTGGCGGGCAGCGGTTTAGGAAACACCATATATTTT.

The chain combines TRBV6-5 with TRBJ1-2; D gene ambiguous. The germline V and J ends were trimmed by 11 bases and 0 bases, with 10 bases remaining between them. CDR3 length: 12 residues. In germline, CDR1 is MNHEY, CDR2 SVGAGI. As DNA, the CDR3 is TGTGCCCTCAGGATGGCTAACTATGGCTACACCTTC. Translated: CALRMANYGYTF.

This clone was seen a handful of times. The CDR3 protein is CATRTRGDTGELFF. CDR3 bases: TGTGCCACACGGACCAGGGGGGACACCGGGGAGCTGTTTTTT. V is TRBV10-3 and J is TRBJ2-2, with a possible D match to TRBD1 (7 bases). CDR3 length: 14 amino acids. From germline, CDR1 is ENHRY and CDR2 SYGVKD. V lost 10 bases and J lost 3, with 15 bases in between.

The chain recombines TRBV7-9 with TRBJ2-5; 7 bases map to TRBD1. CDR1 is SEHNR and CDR2 is FQNEAQ in the germline V gene (reference sequence). The CDR3 length is 15 residues. The J segment lost 5 bases and the V segment lost 5 bases, leaving 11 bases of the junction unmatched. CDR3 residues: CASSPKGGFGETQYF. The DNA of the CDR3 is TGTGCCAGCAGCCCTAAAGGGGGCTTCGGTGAGACCCAGTACTTC.

The chain has TRBV27 and TRBJ1-6; the D gene is possibly TRBD1 (6 bases). The V and J ends lost 0 bases and 10 bases respectively, with 16 bases between them. This CDR3 comprises 16 residues. Per the germline V gene, CDR1 is MNHEY and CDR2 is SMNVEV (reference sequence). DNA of the CDR3: TGTGCCAGCAGTTTATCCCCCTCGGGGGCCGGGTCACCCCTCCACTTT. Translating it yields CASSLSPSGAGSPLHF.

The J gene is TRBJ1-5, the V gene TRBV10-3; possible D gene TRBD1, 5 bases. Germline values: CDR1 ENHRY, CDR2 SYGVKD. CDR3 length: 14 amino acids. Trimming shortened V by 6 bases and J by 0 bases, and 9 bases separated the two germline ends. The CDR3 loop is CAIRPGPSNQPQHF. CDR3 bases: TGTGCCATCAGGCCGGGACCTAGCAATCAGCCCCAGCATTTT.

The rearrangement joins TRBV11-2 to TRBJ2-2; 9 bases line up with TRBD1. V shed 4 bases and J 1 base; nucleotides not matched to a gene: 4. This CDR3 has 16 residues. Per germline, CDR1 SGHAT and CDR2 FQNNGV. CDR3 residues: CASSSRTGENTGELFF. CDR3 bases: TGTGCCAGCAGCTCCAGGACAGGGGAGAACACCGGGGAGCTGTTTTTT.

The chain links TRBV5-6 to TRBJ1-4; 9 bases line up with TRBD1. Germline V lookup: CDR1 SGHDT, CDR2 YYEEEE. V gave up 4 bases and J gave up 8 bases; unmatched junction bases: 6. CDR3 size: 14 residues. The DNA for the CDR3 is TGTGCCAGCAGCGTACAGGGGGCAGGGGAAAAACTGTTTTTT. As protein: CASSVQGAGEKLFF.

V gene TRBV19 combines with J gene TRBJ1-2; no firm D call. The CDR3 spans 14 residues. V lost 7 bases, J lost 2 bases, and 14 bases lay in between. CDR1 is LNHDA, CDR2 SQIVND, per germline (reference sequence). As DNA, the CDR3 is TGTGCCAGTACGGAGGCGCGGTTGAACTATGGCTACACCTTC. Residues: CASTEARLNYGYTF.

The CDR3 spells CASAWGGGYETQYF. As DNA, the CDR3 is TGTGCTAGTGCTTGGGGCGGAGGGTACGAGACCCAGTACTTC. This chain connects TRBV12-5 to TRBJ2-5, with D possibly TRBD2 on 6 matching bases. CDR3 size: 14 residues. Germline assignment: CDR1 LGHNT and CDR2 FRNRAP. Trimming left V 7 bases short and J 5 bases short, with 17 bases between.

The chain links TRBV7-9 to TRBJ1-6, with D unresolved. The ends were cut back, 1 base at V and 7 bases at J, with 8 bases in the middle. CDR3 length equals 14 residues. Germline V gene sequence: CDR1 SEHNR, CDR2 FQNEAQ (reference sequence). The CDR3 spells CASSLVHGNSPLHF. CDR3 DNA sequence: TGTGCCAGCAGCTTAGTCCACGGGAATTCACCCCTCCACTTT.

The chain links TRBV7-2 to TRBJ1-5; D perhaps matches TRBD1 (6 bases). V lost 1 base and J 1 base, leaving 11 bases between the germline ends. The CDR3 runs 16 residues. Germline V CDR1 and CDR2: SGHTA, FQGNSA. The CDR3 protein is CASSLVGGQSNQPQHF. The CDR3 DNA follows: TGTGCCAGCAGCTTAGTTGGTGGACAGAGCAATCAGCCCCAGCATTTT.

The chain links TRBV19 to TRBJ1-2, with D tentatively TRBD1 (5 bases). Germline V lookup: CDR1 LNHDA, CDR2 SQIVND (reference sequence). The CDR3 covers 14 residues. Trimming removed 3 bases from V and 2 bases from J, with 10 bases in between. The CDR3 bases are TGTGCCAGTAGTATCGGGGCAGTGAACTATGGCTACACCTTC. Protein sequence: CASSIGAVNYGYTF.

This rearrangement joins TRBV6-5 to TRBJ1-2, with TRBD1 matching over 9 bases. The trim removed 2 bases at V and 6 bases at J, leaving 4 bases unmatched. The CDR3 is 14 residues long. Germline lookup yields CDR1 MNHEY and CDR2 SVGAGI. CDR3 residues: CASSYRGQGHGYTF. The CDR3 DNA sequence: TGTGCCAGCAGTTACCGGGGACAGGGACATGGCTACACCTTC.

The chain's CDR3 is CASGASNYGYTF. The CDR3 DNA is TGTGCTAGTGGGGCTTCAAACTATGGCTACACCTTC. The genes are TRBV12-5 and TRBJ1-2; D gene uncertain. V was clipped by 6 bases and J by 2 bases, with 7 bases between them. The CDR3 is 12 residues long. Germline V gene sequence: CDR1 LGHNT, CDR2 FRNRAP. Looking up the rest from reference TRBV12-5 and TRBJ1-2 gives the full variable domain: DARVTQTPRHKVTEMGQEVTMRCQPILGHNTVFWYRQTMMQGLELLAYFRNRAPLDDSGMPKDRFSAEMPDATLATLKIQPSEPRDSAVYFCASGASNYGYTFGSGTRLTVV.

This chain joins TRBV29-1 and TRBJ1-4, with 7 nucleotides matching TRBD1. The CDR3 is 13 residues long. Germline lookup yields CDR1 SQVTM and CDR2 ANQGSEA. After removal of 4 bases from V and 11 bases from J, the junction contained 10 bases not matched to a gene. The CDR3 sequence is CSVGRDSAGKLFF. The CDR3 DNA reads TGCAGCGTTGGAAGGGACAGTGCTGGGAAACTGTTTTTT.

The V gene is TRBV10-3, the J gene TRBJ2-1; 9 bases are shared with TRBD2. J lost 7 bases, V lost 3 bases, and 19 bases had no gene match. The germline V gene has CDR1 ENHRY and CDR2 SYGVKD. CDR3 length: 19 amino acids. The CDR3 nucleotides read TGTGCCATCAGTGAACTTCTCGGATCGGTGCGGGGGGGCTTTAATGAGCAGTTCTTC. As protein: CAISELLGSVRGGFNEQFF.

The chain employs TRBV18 and TRBJ2-3, with TRBD1 matching over 7 bases. The J segment lost 8 bases and the V segment lost 3 bases, leaving 11 bases of the junction unmatched. CDR1 and CDR2 from the germline V gene are KGHSH and LQKENI. The CDR3 is 15 amino acids. The CDR3 DNA is TGTGCCAGCTCACCCCGTGGACAGGCTGGCGGTACGCAGTATTTT. Its translation: CASSPRGQAGGTQYF.

J is TRBJ2-5 and V is TRBV11-1; maybe TRBD1 (6 bases). This CDR3 is built from 14 residues. The V and J ends lost 8 bases and 5 bases respectively, with 18 bases between them. CDR1 and CDR2 from the germline V gene are SGHAT and FQDESV (reference sequence). The CDR3 DNA reads as TGTGCCAGCGAAAAACAGGGAATCCGGGAGACCCAGTACTTC. Its translation is CASEKQGIRETQYF.

The chain employs TRBV7-2 and TRBJ1-2; tentatively, D is TRBD1 (5 bases). Trimming took 6 bases from V and 1 from J, leaving 12 bases between them. The germline gives CDR1 SGHTA, CDR2 FQGNSA. The CDR3 length is 14 residues. CDR3 in amino acids: CASSRAGSNYGYTF. In DNA, the CDR3 is TGTGCCAGCAGTAGAGCAGGGAGTAACTATGGCTACACCTTC.

V is TRBV21-1 and J is TRBJ1-2; TRBD1 is the table's D call and was not checked against the DNA. TRBV21-1 is noted as a pseudogene. The CDR3 runs to 17 residues. CDR3 region: CASSNKGRLTGPYGYTF. The CDR3 coding sequence is TGTGCCAGCAGCAACAAAGGTCGTCTTACAGGGCCCTATGGCTACACCTTC.